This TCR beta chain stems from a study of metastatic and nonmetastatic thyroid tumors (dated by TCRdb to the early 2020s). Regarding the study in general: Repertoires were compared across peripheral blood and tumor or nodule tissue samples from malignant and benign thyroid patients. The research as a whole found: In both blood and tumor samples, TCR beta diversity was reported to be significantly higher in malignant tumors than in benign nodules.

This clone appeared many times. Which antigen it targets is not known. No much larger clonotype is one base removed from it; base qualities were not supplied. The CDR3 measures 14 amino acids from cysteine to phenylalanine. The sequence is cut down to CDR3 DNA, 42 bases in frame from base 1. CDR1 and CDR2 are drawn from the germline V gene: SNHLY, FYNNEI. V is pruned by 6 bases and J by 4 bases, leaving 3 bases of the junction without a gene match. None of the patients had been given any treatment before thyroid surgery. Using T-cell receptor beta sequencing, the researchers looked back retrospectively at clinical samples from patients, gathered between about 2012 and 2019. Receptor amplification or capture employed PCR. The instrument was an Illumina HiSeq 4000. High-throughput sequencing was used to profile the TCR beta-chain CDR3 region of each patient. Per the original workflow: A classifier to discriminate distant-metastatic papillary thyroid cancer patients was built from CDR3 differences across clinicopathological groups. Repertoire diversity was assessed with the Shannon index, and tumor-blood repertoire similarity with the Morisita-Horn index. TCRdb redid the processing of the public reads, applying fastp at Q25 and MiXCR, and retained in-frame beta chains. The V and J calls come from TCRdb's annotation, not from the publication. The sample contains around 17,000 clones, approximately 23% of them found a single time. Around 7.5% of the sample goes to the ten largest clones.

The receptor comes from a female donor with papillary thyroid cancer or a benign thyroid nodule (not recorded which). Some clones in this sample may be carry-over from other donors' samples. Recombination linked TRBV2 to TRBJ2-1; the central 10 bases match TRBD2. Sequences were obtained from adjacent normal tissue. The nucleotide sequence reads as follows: TGTGCCAGCAGCGGACTAGCGGCTTACAATGAGCAGTTCTTC. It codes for CASSGLAAYNEQFF.